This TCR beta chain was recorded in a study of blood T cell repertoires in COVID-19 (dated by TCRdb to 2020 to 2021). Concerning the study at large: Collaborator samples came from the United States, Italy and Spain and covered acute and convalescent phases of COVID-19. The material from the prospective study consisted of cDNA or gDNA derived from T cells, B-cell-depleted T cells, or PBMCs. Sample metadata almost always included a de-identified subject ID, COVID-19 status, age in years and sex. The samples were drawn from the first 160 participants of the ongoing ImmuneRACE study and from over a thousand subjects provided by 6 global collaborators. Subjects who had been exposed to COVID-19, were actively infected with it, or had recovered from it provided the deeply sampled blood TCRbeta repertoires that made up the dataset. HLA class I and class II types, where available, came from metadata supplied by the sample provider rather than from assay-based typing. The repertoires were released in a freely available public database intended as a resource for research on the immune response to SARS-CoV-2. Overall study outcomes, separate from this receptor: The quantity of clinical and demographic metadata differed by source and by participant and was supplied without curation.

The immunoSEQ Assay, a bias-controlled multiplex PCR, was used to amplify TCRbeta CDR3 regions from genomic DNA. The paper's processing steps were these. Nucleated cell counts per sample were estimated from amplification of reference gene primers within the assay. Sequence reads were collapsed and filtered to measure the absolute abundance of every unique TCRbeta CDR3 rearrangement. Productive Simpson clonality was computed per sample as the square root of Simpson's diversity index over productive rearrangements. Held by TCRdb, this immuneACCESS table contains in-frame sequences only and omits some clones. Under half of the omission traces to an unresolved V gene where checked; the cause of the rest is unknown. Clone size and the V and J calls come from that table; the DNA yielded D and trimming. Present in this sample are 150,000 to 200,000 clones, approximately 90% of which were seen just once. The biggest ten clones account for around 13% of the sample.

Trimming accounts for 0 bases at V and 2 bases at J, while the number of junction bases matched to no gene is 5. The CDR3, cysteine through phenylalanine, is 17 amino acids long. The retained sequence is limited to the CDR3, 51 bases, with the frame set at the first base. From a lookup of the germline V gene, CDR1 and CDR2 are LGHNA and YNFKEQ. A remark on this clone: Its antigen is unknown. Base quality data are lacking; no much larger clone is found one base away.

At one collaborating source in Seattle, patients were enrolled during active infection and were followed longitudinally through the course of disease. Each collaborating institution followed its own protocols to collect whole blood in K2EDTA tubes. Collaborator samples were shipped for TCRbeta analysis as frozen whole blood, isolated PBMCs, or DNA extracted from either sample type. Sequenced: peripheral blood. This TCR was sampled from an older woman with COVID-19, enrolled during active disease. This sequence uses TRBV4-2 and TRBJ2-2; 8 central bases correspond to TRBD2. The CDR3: CASSQEGAGVNTGELFF. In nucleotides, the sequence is TGTGCCAGCAGCCAAGAAGGAGCGGGAGTAAACACCGGGGAGCTGTTTTTT.